The 10 T cell receptor beta chains below were found in one sample sequenced in a study of graft-versus-host responses after intestinal transplantation. The method was immunoSEQ multiplex PCR; TCRdb's version includes in-frame clones alone and lacks a portion of them. The sample holds roughly 9,000 clones, approximately 33% seen once. The sample was alloreactive CD4+ T cells from a mixed lymphocyte reaction culture, taken before intestinal transplant. Subset meaning: CFSE-low proliferating T cells sorted from roughly six-day pre-transplant mixed lymphocyte reaction (GvH or HvG direction). The receptors derive from a human patient who received an intestinal transplant.

This clone occurred a few times. The chain combines TRBV2 with TRBJ1-1; D gene unclear. The CDR3 runs 13 residues. From germline, CDR1 is SNHLY and CDR2 FYNNEI. V shed 2 bases and J shed 10 bases, with 14 bases lying between them. CDR3 DNA: TGTGCCAGCAGTGAAACAGTAAGGAGGGTAGCTTTCTTT. The encoded protein is CASSETVRRVAFF.

The rearrangement uses TRBV5-4 and TRBJ2-3; TRBD2 aligns across 12 bases. The CDR3 consists of 16 residues. Germline-derived CDR1 and CDR2 are SGHNT and YYREEE (reference sequence). V lost 0 bases and J lost 5; bases outside the gene matches: 4. The CDR3 DNA follows: TGTGCCAGCAGCTTGGAGGTGGGACTAGCGGGAGATACGCAGTATTTT. Translation: CASSLEVGLAGDTQYF.

The sample holds a few counts of this clone. The chain employs TRBV28 and TRBJ2-2; D gene unclear. Trimming removed 7 bases from V and 1 base from J, with 13 bases in between. This CDR3 is 15 amino acids long. From germline, CDR1 is MDHEN and CDR2 SYDVKM. CDR3 protein: CASIAAPLNTGELFF. CDR3 coding DNA: TGTGCCAGCATCGCGGCCCCTCTGAACACCGGGGAGCTGTTTTTT.

Within the sample, this clone is medium-sized. The chain is built from TRBV6-5 and TRBJ1-2; no clear D gene. The length of the CDR3 is 13 residues. Germline values: CDR1 MNHEY, CDR2 SVGAGI. The ends were cut back, 6 bases at V and 5 bases at J, with 13 bases in the middle. CDR3 region: CASSNPPGYGYTF. The CDR3 DNA reads as TGTGCCAGCAGCAACCCTCCGGGATATGGCTACACCTTC.

V gene TRBV19 combines with J gene TRBJ1-4; D is undetermined. Trimming removed 1 base from V and 0 bases from J, with 3 bases in between. This CDR3 comprises 14 residues. Germline V gene sequence: CDR1 LNHDA, CDR2 SQIVND (reference sequence). The CDR3 loop reads CASSIAATNEKLFF. The CDR3, as DNA: TGTGCCAGTAGTATAGCAGCAACTAATGAAAAACTGTTTTTT.

This clone was found a few times. CDR3 loop: CASSIGSGGTRYNEQFF. In nucleotides, the CDR3 is TGTGCCAGTAGTATAGGGAGCGGGGGGACCCGTTACAATGAGCAGTTCTTC. The V call is TRBV19, the J call TRBJ2-1; 9 bases are shared with TRBD2. The CDR3 length is 17 residues. CDR1 and CDR2 from the germline V gene are LNHDA and SQIVND (reference sequence). V trimming: 1 base; J trimming: 4 bases; junction bases outside the gene matches: 8.

The chain carries TRBV28 and TRBJ2-7, with D unresolved. This CDR3 is built from 12 residues. V lost 2 bases, J lost 3 bases, and 5 bases lay in between. The germline V gene encodes CDR1 MDHEN and CDR2 SYDVKM. In DNA, the CDR3 is TGTGCCAGCAGTTTACCCCGCTACGAGCAGTACTTC. Protein sequence: CASSLPRYEQYF.

This sequence joins TRBV19 and TRBJ2-1, with 8 bases identical to TRBD1. V shed 5 bases and J 7 bases; nucleotides not matched to a gene: 4. Germline values: CDR1 LNHDA, CDR2 SQIVND (reference sequence). This CDR3 has 13 amino acids. The CDR3 region is CASSDRGRNEQFF. Here the CDR3 DNA reads TGTGCCAGTAGTGACAGGGGCAGGAATGAGCAGTTCTTC.

V and J are TRBV4-2 and TRBJ1-3; D is undetermined. The CDR3 has 16 amino acids. V lost 0 bases, J lost 4 bases, and 13 bases lay in between. Germline assignment: CDR1 LGHNA and CDR2 YNFKEQ. The CDR3 bases are TGTGCCAGCAGCCAAGACCCGGCAGCGTGGGGAAACACCATATATTTT. Its translation: CASSQDPAAWGNTIYF.

This rearrangement joins TRBV28 to TRBJ1-1; no clear D gene. The CDR3 has 14 residues. Germline CDR1 is MDHEN and CDR2 is SYDVKM. V was pared by 6 bases and J by 1 base, with 12 bases between. The CDR3 is CASRLYGGNTEAFF. The CDR3 DNA is TGTGCCAGCAGACTCTATGGTGGGAACACTGAAGCTTTCTTT.